This passage covers 8 T cell receptor beta chains from one sample sequenced in a study of PD-1 blockade in classical Hodgkin lymphoma (dated by TCRdb to the early 2020s). The meaning of the sample's time point label: cycle 1 day 1 (C1D1), immediately before nivolumab initiation. Relapse after autologous stem cell transplantation had occurred in all trial patients, and cohorts A, B and C were distinguished by prior brentuximab vedotin exposure. A Miltenyi CD4+ T cell isolation kit was used for magnetic negative selection to purify CD4+ T cells from thawed PBMCs. Libraries came from the immunoSEQ multiplex PCR assay. The clones in this table, taken by TCRdb from immuneACCESS, are in-frame only. Not every clone is retained; where verified, under half of the shortfall comes from an unresolved V gene, and the cause of the rest is unknown. Here the sample has thousands of clones; about 74% occur a single time. Together, the top ten hold 6% to 7.5% of the sample.

Sequenced here: CD4+ T cells from blood, sampled at baseline. These receptors all come from a human donor with classical Hodgkin lymphoma.

This sequence joins TRBV7-2 and TRBJ1-2; D is perhaps TRBD1 (6 bases). Trimming took off 7 bases at V and 8 bases at J, with 17 bases between the two ends. The length of the CDR3 is 13 residues. The germline gives CDR1 SGHTA, CDR2 FQGNSA. CDR3 DNA: TGTGCCAGCACCAAAGACAGGTCGGGGGGCTACACCTTC. Translated: CASTKDRSGGYTF.

The J gene is TRBJ1-1, the V gene TRBV10-3; D remains unclear. Between the trimmed V and J ends, which lost 2 bases and 4 bases, there was a span of 8 bases. The CDR3 runs 13 residues. CDR1 ENHRY and CDR2 SYGVKD come from the germline V gene. In nucleotides, the CDR3 is TGTGCCATCAGTGAGGGGAGAACCACTGAAGCTTTCTTT. This translates into CAISEGRTTEAFF.

The V and J genes are TRBV7-9 and TRBJ2-5; TRBD2 is a possible D gene (5 bases). Between the trimmed V and J ends, which lost 6 bases and 10 bases, there was a span of 15 bases. The CDR3 consists of 12 residues. Germline CDR1 and CDR2: SEHNR and FQNEAQ (reference sequence). The CDR3 DNA sequence: TGTGCCAGCAGTTACGAAGTCGGGGACCAGTACTTC. Protein product: CASSYEVGDQYF.

The chain uses TRBV6-1 and TRBJ2-1; the D gene is possibly TRBD1 (5 bases). Between the trimmed V and J ends, which lost 3 bases and 0 bases, there was a span of 6 bases. Germline CDR1 and CDR2: MNHNS and SASEGT. CDR3 size: 14 residues. As DNA, the CDR3 is TGTGCCAGCAGTGATAGGGGCTCCTACAATGAGCAGTTCTTC. Translation: CASSDRGSYNEQFF.

This chain connects TRBV5-6 to TRBJ2-5; D remains unclear. The CDR3 is 15 residues long. Germline loops: CDR1 SGHDT, CDR2 YYEEEE. Between the trimmed V and J ends, which lost 0 bases and 2 bases, there was a span of 11 bases. The DNA for the CDR3 is TGTGCCAGCAGCTTGGTCGCGGCAGGACAAGAGACCCAGTACTTC. Translating gives CASSLVAAGQETQYF.

The V call is TRBV28, the J call TRBJ2-7, with 10 nucleotides matching TRBD1. CDR1 is MDHEN and CDR2 is SYDVKM in the germline V gene. With V trimmed by 6 bases and J by 3 bases, 5 bases remained unmatched. CDR3 size: 14 residues. CDR3 nucleotides: TGTGCCAGCAGATCCGGGACAGGGGTCTACGAGCAGTACTTC. This sequence encodes CASRSGTGVYEQYF.

This rearrangement joins TRBV9 to TRBJ2-2, with 8 positions matching TRBD1. Germline CDR1 SGDLS, CDR2 YYNGEE. V shed 5 bases and J 3 bases; nucleotides not matched to a gene: 9. The CDR3 has 16 residues. This chain's CDR3 is CASSYGQGVYTGELFF. In DNA form, the CDR3 reads TGTGCCAGCAGTTACGGACAGGGAGTGTACACCGGGGAGCTGTTTTTT.

The genes are TRBV28 and TRBJ1-5; 10 bases agree with TRBD1. The CDR3 contains 14 residues. The germline V gene has CDR1 MDHEN and CDR2 SYDVKM. After removal of 4 bases from V and 8 bases from J, the junction contained 5 bases not matched to a gene. CDR3 residues: CASSSGQGWKPQHF. CDR3 DNA sequence: TGTGCCAGCAGTTCGGGACAGGGGTGGAAGCCCCAGCATTTT.